The present T cell receptor beta chain was sequenced within a study of CD8 T cells in cerebrospinal fluid in Alzheimer's disease. The overall study: CSF T cell clonal expansion was assessed by plate-based nested PCR and droplet-based sequencing.

General study findings and limits: EBV-specific clones were neither the most expanded nor enriched in Alzheimer's patients. In mild cognitive impairment or Alzheimer's disease, the biggest CSF clone made up more TCRs than in controls.

The CDR3 consists of 12 residues. The V gene's germline CDR1 is SGHVS and CDR2 FQNEAQ. TCRdb re-analyzed the 10x single-cell sequencing reads; it lists each CDR3 protein once, without DNA. The sample includes about 1,200 distinct CDR3 sequences. In terms of frequency, this clonotype is large (0.1 to 1%). The target antigen is unknown. This TCR was recovered from a human donor in good health. The chain recombines TRBV7-8 with TRBJ1-3. Sequenced material: cerebrospinal fluid. The chain's CDR3 is CASSSGGPPIYF. The full variable domain, its missing parts supplied by reference TRBV7-8 and TRBJ1-3, is GAGVSQSPRYKVAKRGQDVALRCDPISGHVSLFWYQQALGQGPEFLTYFQNEAQLDKSGLPSDRFFAERPEGSVSTLKIQRTQQEDSAVYLCASSSGGPPIYFGEGSWLTVV.